The 16 T cell receptor beta chains below all came from one sample that was sequenced in a study of shared clonotypes between healthy human individuals. The table came from immunoSEQ multiplex PCR; TCRdb's copy has only in-frame clones and leaves some out. The sample shows hundreds of thousands of clones, around 96% of them seen only once. CD45RO-negative CD8 cells positively selected for CCR7 made up the naive population, which excluded terminally differentiated effector memory CD45RA+ cells. Specimen: naive CD8+ T cells sorted from blood. These receptors were taken from a young woman in good health.

This chain connects TRBV11-2 to TRBJ1-3; 10 bases fit TRBD1. The junction had 10 bases not matched to a gene; V was cut back by 8 bases and J by 0 bases. This CDR3 is built from 17 residues. Germline loops: CDR1 SGHAT, CDR2 FQNNGV. CDR3 loop: CASGGPGTGVSGNTIYF. The CDR3 nucleotides read TGTGCCAGCGGGGGGCCGGGGACAGGGGTCTCTGGAAACACCATATATTTT.

The chain uses TRBV4-1 and TRBJ2-7; 10 bases fit TRBD2. This CDR3 is built from 18 residues. Per the germline V gene, CDR1 is MGHRA and CDR2 is YSYEKL. V trimming: 3 bases; J trimming: 3 bases; junction bases outside the gene matches: 14. The CDR3 sequence: CASSQQLSGTSEYYEQYF. The DNA for the CDR3 is TGCGCCAGCAGCCAGCAGCTTTCCGGGACTAGCGAATACTACGAGCAGTACTTC.

The gene calls are TRBV28 and TRBJ2-7; perhaps TRBD2 as D (6 bases). Germline CDR1 and CDR2: MDHEN and SYDVKM. The CDR3 totals 15 residues. Trimming stripped 1 base from V and 0 bases from J, with 10 bases between. CDR3 residues: CASSLSRDFSYEQYF. CDR3 bases: TGTGCCAGCAGTTTATCCCGGGACTTCTCCTACGAGCAGTACTTC.

This chain connects TRBV19 to TRBJ2-1; 16 nucleotides match TRBD2. The germline CDR1 and CDR2 sequences are LNHDA and SQIVND (reference sequence). The ends lost 7 bases at V and 7 bases at J; junction bases unmatched: 16. The CDR3 covers 19 residues. CDR3 in amino acids: CASTSLGGLAGGPRNEQFF. As DNA, the CDR3 is TGTGCCAGTACTTCCCTAGGGGGACTAGCGGGAGGGCCGAGGAATGAGCAGTTCTTC.

The chain has TRBV29-1 and TRBJ2-7, with TRBD2 matching over 8 bases. The trim removed 5 bases at V and 3 bases at J, leaving 9 bases unmatched. Germline V gene data show CDR1 as SQVTM and CDR2 as ANQGSEA. The CDR3 runs to 14 residues. CDR3 region: CSVILLGTSYEQYF. The DNA for the CDR3 is TGCAGCGTTATTCTGTTGGGGACTAGCTACGAGCAGTACTTC.

CDR3 protein: CASSLATGGEGEAFF. The CDR3 DNA sequence: TGTGCCAGCAGCTTAGCGACAGGGGGCGAGGGTGAAGCTTTCTTT. The gene calls are TRBV7-9 and TRBJ1-1, with 10 bases fitting TRBD1. V trimming: 0 bases; J trimming: 7 bases; junction bases outside the gene matches: 5. Germline V CDR1 and CDR2: SEHNR, FQNEAQ (reference sequence). CDR3 length: 15 amino acids.

The chain employs TRBV7-9 and TRBJ2-3, with 7 nucleotides matching TRBD1. The CDR3 extends over 15 amino acids. Losses at the gene ends were 0 bases for V and 5 bases for J; bases not matched to a gene: 5. Germline V CDR1 and CDR2: SEHNR, FQNEAQ (reference sequence). CDR3: CASSLAQGGEDTQYF. CDR3 DNA sequence: TGTGCCAGCAGCTTAGCGCAAGGGGGCGAAGATACGCAGTATTTT.

The genes are TRBV5-6 and TRBJ2-1, with 7 bases that match TRBD1. Germline lookup yields CDR1 SGHDT and CDR2 YYEEEE. The length of the CDR3 is 14 residues. V was pared by 6 bases and J by 6 bases, with 9 bases of the junction left unmatched. The CDR3 here is CASTLGDSLNEQFF. The CDR3 coding sequence is TGTGCCAGCACTCTGGGGGACAGCCTCAATGAGCAGTTCTTC.

CDR3 loop: CASSETSGASSYNEQFF. For the CDR3, the DNA is TGCGCCAGCAGTGAGACTAGCGGGGCAAGCTCCTACAATGAGCAGTTCTTC. V gene TRBV10-1 combines with J gene TRBJ2-1; 10 nucleotides align to TRBD2. The CDR3 is 17 amino acids. Germline-derived CDR1 and CDR2 are WNHNN and SYGVQD (reference sequence). V shed 2 bases and J 0 bases; nucleotides not matched to a gene: 4.

V and J are TRBV7-9 and TRBJ1-2; D is unresolved. The germline V and J ends were trimmed by 5 bases and 8 bases, with 18 bases remaining between them. This CDR3 is 14 amino acids long. The germline V gene has CDR1 SEHNR and CDR2 FQNEAQ (reference sequence). In nucleotides, the CDR3 is TGTGCCAGCAGCGCGACGGAAACCTATGTGGGCTACACCTTC. It encodes CASSATETYVGYTF.

The chain carries TRBV7-9 and TRBJ1-1; D ambiguous. The CDR3 contains 12 residues. The V end lost 5 bases, the J end lost 1 base, and 5 bases lay between the germline ends. Looked up from germline, CDR1 is SEHNR and CDR2 is FQNEAQ (reference sequence). Written as DNA, the CDR3 is TGTGCCAGCAGCGCAGCGAACACTGAAGCTTTCTTT. Translated, it gives CASSAANTEAFF.

The chain employs TRBV9 and TRBJ2-5; no clear D gene. This CDR3 region has 14 residues. Germline loops: CDR1 SGDLS, CDR2 YYNGEE. Between the trimmed V and J ends, which lost 0 bases and 1 base, there was a span of 7 bases. CDR3 in DNA: TGTGCCAGCAGCGTAGGACCGACCCAAGAGACCCAGTACTTC. Translation: CASSVGPTQETQYF.

CDR3 loop: CASANGGEQYF. CDR3 nucleotide sequence: TGTGCCAGCGCCAACGGGGGCGAGCAGTACTTC. The V call is TRBV27, the J call TRBJ2-7, with D possibly TRBD2 on 6 matching bases. Per the germline V gene, CDR1 is MNHEY and CDR2 is SMNVEV (reference sequence). Trimming took 8 bases from V and 6 from J, leaving 11 bases between them. The CDR3 runs to 11 residues.

This rearrangement joins TRBV7-2 to TRBJ1-5, with D possibly TRBD1 on 6 matching bases. The CDR3 spans 16 residues. Trimming pared 5 bases from V and 5 bases from J, leaving 19 bases between. The V gene's germline CDR1 is SGHTA and CDR2 FQGNSA. CDR3 in DNA: TGTGCCAGCAGCCCCCATACTCGGGCAGGGGATCAGCCCCAGCATTTT. This sequence encodes CASSPHTRAGDQPQHF.

The V call is TRBV15, the J call TRBJ1-1, with 7 nucleotides matching TRBD1. After removal of 0 bases from V and 7 bases from J, the junction contained 14 bases not matched to a gene. This CDR3 is built from 17 residues. Germline V gene data show CDR1 as LNHNV and CDR2 as YYDKDF (reference sequence). The CDR3: CATSREEETGTPGEAFF. CDR3 bases: TGTGCCACCAGCAGAGAGGAGGAGACAGGGACTCCAGGTGAAGCTTTCTTT.

The V call is TRBV9, the J call TRBJ2-7, with D perhaps matching TRBD2 (6 bases). Trimming pared 4 bases from V and 0 bases from J, leaving 11 bases between. The CDR3 has 14 amino acids. Germline V gene data show CDR1 as SGDLS and CDR2 as YYNGEE. CDR3 DNA: TGTGCCAGCAGCCCTAGGGACTTCTCCTACGAGCAGTACTTC. Translated: CASSPRDFSYEQYF.